These 20 T cell receptor beta chains share one sample of origin, sequenced in a study of blood T cell repertoires in COVID-19. Assay used: immunoSEQ multiplex PCR; TCRdb lists only in-frame clones, some missing. Of around 200,000 clones detected, about nine tenths appear once; the ten largest clones hold approximately 4.8%. Sequenced input: peripheral blood. The origin of the receptors is a middle-aged man with acute or convalescent COVID-19.

This chain uses TRBV9 with TRBJ2-3, with 10 bases matching TRBD2. The trim removed 3 bases at V and 2 bases at J, leaving 6 bases unmatched. CDR1 is SGDLS and CDR2 is YYNGEE in the germline V gene. The CDR3 has 16 residues. Here the CDR3 reads CASSAGTSANTDTQYF. DNA for the CDR3: TGTGCCAGCAGCGCTGGGACTAGCGCGAACACAGATACGCAGTATTTT.

This clone was found once. The chain carries TRBV21-1 and TRBJ2-2; the table's D call TRBD1 went unverified against the DNA. TRBV21-1 is deemed a pseudogene. This CDR3 contains 16 residues. CDR3 in amino acids: CASSKDGTPNTGELFF. The CDR3, as DNA: TGTGCCAGCAGCAAAGATGGGACACCGAACACCGGGGAGCTGTTTTTT.

The chain is built from TRBV7-3 and TRBJ1-1; possibly TRBD1 for D (5 bases). CDR1 is SGHTA and CDR2 is FQGTGA in the germline V gene. This CDR3 has 14 residues. V was cut by 5 bases and J by 5 bases, with 15 bases left in between. The CDR3 sequence is CASSLPGKGTEAFF. DNA of the CDR3: TGTGCCAGCAGCCTTCCAGGGAAGGGGACTGAAGCTTTCTTT.

This clone was observed a few times. The rearrangement joins TRBV27 to TRBJ1-3, with D unclear. The CDR3 loop spans 15 amino acids. Germline CDR1 MNHEY, CDR2 SMNVEV (reference sequence). The ends were cut back, 0 bases at V and 2 bases at J, with 8 bases in the middle. The CDR3 DNA is TGTGCCAGCAGTTTATCGGCCAGGACTGGAAACACCATATATTTT. It specifies CASSLSARTGNTIYF.

This sequence joins TRBV10-1 and TRBJ1-1, with TRBD1 matching over 9 bases. CDR1 WNHNN and CDR2 SYGVQD come from the germline V gene (reference sequence). The CDR3 totals 17 residues. V was pared by 4 bases and J by 1 base, with 10 bases of the junction left unmatched. The DNA of the CDR3 is TGCGCCAGCAGTGGGACCGGGACAGGGAGTGGGAACACTGAAGCTTTCTTT. Encoded protein: CASSGTGTGSGNTEAFF.

The chain joins TRBV5-6 to TRBJ1-4, with 7 bases fitting TRBD1. Germline V gene sequence: CDR1 SGHDT, CDR2 YYEEEE. V shed 5 bases and J 4 bases; nucleotides not matched to a gene: 8. CDR3 length: 15 residues. CDR3 bases: TGTGCCAGCAGTTATCTGGACAGGAGTAATGAAAAACTGTTTTTT. This translates into CASSYLDRSNEKLFF.

The chain joins TRBV10-3 to TRBJ1-6; 7 bases fit TRBD1. Unmatched junction bases numbered 8, after V lost 0 bases and J lost 15 bases. The V gene's germline CDR1 is ENHRY and CDR2 SYGVKD. The CDR3 loop spans 14 amino acids. This CDR3 reads CAISESDRQVSLHF. The CDR3 DNA is TGTGCCATCAGTGAGTCGGACAGGCAAGTCAGCCTCCACTTT.

The J gene is TRBJ1-1, the V gene TRBV27; TRBD1 agrees at 8 bases. The CDR3 contains 17 residues. Unmatched junction bases numbered 15, after V lost 5 bases and J lost 4 bases. The germline V gene encodes CDR1 MNHEY and CDR2 SMNVEV (reference sequence). The CDR3 sequence is CASSPRAGGRLATEAFF. As DNA, the CDR3 is TGTGCCAGCAGTCCTAGGGCAGGGGGCAGGTTGGCCACTGAAGCTTTCTTT.

This clone has a count of ten or more. The chain couples TRBV5-1 to TRBJ1-3, with a possible D match to TRBD1 (6 bases). V gave up 4 bases and J gave up 7 bases, with 12 bases separating them. The CDR3 has 13 amino acids. CDR1 and CDR2 from the germline V gene are SGHRS and YFSETQ. The CDR3 protein is CASSEQGWNTIYF. The CDR3 coding sequence is TGCGCCAGCAGCGAACAGGGTTGGAACACCATATATTTT.

This clone came up once. The chain joins TRBV27 to TRBJ2-5, with TRBD2 identical over 7 bases. V was pared by 8 bases and J by 1 base, with 10 bases of the junction left unmatched. Germline CDR1 MNHEY, CDR2 SMNVEV (reference sequence). The CDR3 totals 15 residues. CDR3 coding DNA: TGTGCCAGCCTGGGGCGGGGAGGGACCCAAGAGACCCAGTACTTC. Its translation: CASLGRGGTQETQYF.

The rearrangement uses TRBV19 and TRBJ1-6, with D tentatively TRBD1 (6 bases). The V end lost 8 bases, the J end lost 9 bases, and 17 bases lay between the germline ends. Germline V lookup: CDR1 LNHDA, CDR2 SQIVND (reference sequence). The CDR3 extends over 14 amino acids. The CDR3 protein is CASGYTGSGSPLHF. The CDR3 region has the DNA TGTGCCAGTGGTTATACAGGGTCGGGTTCACCCCTCCACTTT.

The chain combines TRBV7-3 with TRBJ2-2, with 9 bases lining up with TRBD1. Trimming took 2 bases from V and 10 from J; bases not matched to a gene: 8. Germline V gene data show CDR1 as SGHTA and CDR2 as FQGTGA. The CDR3 totals 15 residues. The CDR3 here is CASSLGAGQGQELFF. The CDR3, as DNA: TGTGCCAGCAGCTTAGGGGCGGGACAGGGTCAGGAGCTGTTTTTT.

V usage is TRBV2 and J usage is TRBJ1-2; maybe TRBD1 (5 bases). V gave up 8 bases and J gave up 3 bases, with 7 bases separating them. CDR3 length equals 11 residues. Germline V lookup: CDR1 SNHLY, CDR2 FYNNEI. Here the CDR3 reads CASDRDYGYTF. DNA for the CDR3: TGTGCCAGCGACAGAGACTATGGCTACACCTTC.

The chain uses TRBV2 and TRBJ2-2, with 13 nucleotides matching TRBD2. Germline CDR1 reads SNHLY; CDR2 reads FYNNEI. The CDR3 loop spans 14 amino acids. The trim removed 6 bases at V and 5 bases at J, leaving 0 bases unmatched. The CDR3 nucleotides read TGTGCCAGCAGGGGACTAGCGGGAACCGGGGAGCTGTTTTTT. Its protein is CASRGLAGTGELFF.

The V gene is TRBV5-4, the J gene TRBJ1-2; D gene ambiguous. Germline V gives CDR1 SGHNT, CDR2 YYREEE (reference sequence). There are 14 residues in the CDR3. V was shortened by 4 bases and J by 3 bases, with 13 bases between the two germline ends. The CDR3 coding sequence is TGTGCCAGCAGCGCTATCCTGCGAGACTATGGCTACACCTTC. This gives the protein CASSAILRDYGYTF.

The chain recombines TRBV4-2 with TRBJ1-2, with TRBD1 matching over 11 bases. Germline V gene data show CDR1 as LGHNA and CDR2 as YNFKEQ. This CDR3 contains 16 residues. Germline trimming cut 4 bases from V and 4 bases from J; bases unmatched to any gene: 8. CDR3 in DNA: TGTGCCAGCAGCCCCGGACAGGGGGCGGGCTTCTATGGCTACACCTTC. This encodes CASSPGQGAGFYGYTF.

This clone has a single count. This chain connects TRBV5-1 to TRBJ2-7, with D perhaps TRBD1 (6 bases). The CDR3 covers 14 residues. The germline gives CDR1 SGHRS, CDR2 YFSETQ. Trimming took 0 bases from V and 8 from J, leaving 15 bases between them. The CDR3, as DNA: TGCGCCAGCAGCTTGGATCCCCCACAGGGACAGCAGTACTTC. Translating it yields CASSLDPPQGQQYF.

The chain has TRBV9 and TRBJ2-3; TRBD2 aligns across 13 bases. The germline gives CDR1 SGDLS, CDR2 YYNGEE. The CDR3 loop spans 14 amino acids. V lost 5 bases, J lost 10 bases, and 7 bases stayed unmatched. The CDR3 sequence: CASSGTSGVWAQYF. The DNA for the CDR3 is TGTGCCAGCAGTGGGACTAGCGGGGTCTGGGCGCAGTATTTT.

There are a few counts of this clone. This sequence joins TRBV3-1 (or the pseudogene TRBV3-2) and TRBJ1-2; 10 bases line up with TRBD1. Germline V lookup: CDR1 LGHDT, CDR2 YNNKEL (reference sequence). There are 14 residues in the CDR3. The junction had 6 bases not matched to a gene; V was cut back by 7 bases and J by 4 bases. For the CDR3, the DNA is TGTGCCAGCACCCTGGGACAGGGGACCTATGGCTACACCTTC. This sequence encodes CASTLGQGTYGYTF.

This chain links TRBV19 with TRBJ1-4; tentative D call: TRBD1 (6 bases). CDR3 length: 18 residues. Germline CDR1 is LNHDA and CDR2 is SQIVND (reference sequence). V was cut by 0 bases and J by 8 bases, with 22 bases left in between. CDR3 residues: CASSIDSGGRRVGEKLFF. CDR3 nucleotide sequence: TGTGCCAGTAGTATAGATTCGGGGGGGCGCCGGGTCGGCGAAAAACTGTTTTTT.